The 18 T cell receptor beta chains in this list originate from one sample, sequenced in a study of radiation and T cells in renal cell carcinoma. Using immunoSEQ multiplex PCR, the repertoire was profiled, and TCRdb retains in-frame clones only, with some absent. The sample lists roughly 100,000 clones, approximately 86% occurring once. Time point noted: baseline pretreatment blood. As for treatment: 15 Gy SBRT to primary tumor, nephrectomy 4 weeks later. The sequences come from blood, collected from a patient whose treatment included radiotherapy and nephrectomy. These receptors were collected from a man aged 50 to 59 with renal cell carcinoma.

The CDR3 here is CASSRNPYEQYF. In nucleotides, the CDR3 is TGTGCCAGCAGCAGGAACCCCTACGAGCAGTACTTC. This sequence joins TRBV7-9 and TRBJ2-7; D gene unclear. With 5 bases removed from V and 2 bases from J, the gap between germline ends came to 7 bases. CDR1 is SEHNR, CDR2 FQNEAQ, per germline (reference sequence). The CDR3 is 12 residues long.

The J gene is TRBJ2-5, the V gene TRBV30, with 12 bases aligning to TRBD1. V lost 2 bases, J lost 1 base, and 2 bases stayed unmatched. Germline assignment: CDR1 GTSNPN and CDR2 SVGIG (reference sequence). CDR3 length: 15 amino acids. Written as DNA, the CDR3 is TGTGCCTGGAGTCCGGGACAGGGGGCCCAAGAGACCCAGTACTTC. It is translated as CAWSPGQGAQETQYF.

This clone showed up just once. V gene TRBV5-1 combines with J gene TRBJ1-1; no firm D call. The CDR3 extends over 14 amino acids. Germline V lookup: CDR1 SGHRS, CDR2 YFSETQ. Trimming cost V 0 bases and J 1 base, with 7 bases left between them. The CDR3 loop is CASSLENANTEAFF. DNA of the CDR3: TGCGCCAGCAGCTTGGAAAATGCGAACACTGAAGCTTTCTTT.

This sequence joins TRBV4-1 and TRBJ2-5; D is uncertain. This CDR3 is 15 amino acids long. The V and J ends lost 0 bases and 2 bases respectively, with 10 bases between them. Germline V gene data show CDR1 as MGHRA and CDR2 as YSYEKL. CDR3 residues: CASSQDPRAQETQYF. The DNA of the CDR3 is TGCGCCAGCAGCCAAGATCCGAGAGCACAAGAGACCCAGTACTTC.

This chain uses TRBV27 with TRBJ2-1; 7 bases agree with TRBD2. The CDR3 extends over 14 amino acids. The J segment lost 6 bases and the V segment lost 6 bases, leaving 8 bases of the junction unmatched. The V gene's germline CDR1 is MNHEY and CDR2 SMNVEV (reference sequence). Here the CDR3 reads CASSRDYYTNEQFF. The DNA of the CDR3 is TGTGCCAGCAGCCGGGACTACTATACCAATGAGCAGTTCTTC.

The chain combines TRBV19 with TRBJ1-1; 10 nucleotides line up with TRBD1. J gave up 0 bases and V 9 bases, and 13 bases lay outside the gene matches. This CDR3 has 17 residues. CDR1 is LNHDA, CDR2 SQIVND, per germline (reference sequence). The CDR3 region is CASIPPGTGVMNTEAFF. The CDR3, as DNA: TGTGCCAGCATCCCCCCCGGGACAGGGGTTATGAACACTGAAGCTTTCTTT.

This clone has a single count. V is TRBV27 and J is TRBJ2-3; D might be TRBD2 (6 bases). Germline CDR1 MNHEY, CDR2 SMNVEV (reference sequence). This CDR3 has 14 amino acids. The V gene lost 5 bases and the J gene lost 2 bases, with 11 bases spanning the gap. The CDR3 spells CASSARDFTDTQYF. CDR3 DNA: TGTGCCAGCAGTGCCCGGGACTTCACAGATACGCAGTATTTT.

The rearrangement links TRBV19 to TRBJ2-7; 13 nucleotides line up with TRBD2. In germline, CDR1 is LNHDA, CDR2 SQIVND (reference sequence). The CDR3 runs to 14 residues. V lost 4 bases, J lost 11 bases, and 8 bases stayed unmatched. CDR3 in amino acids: CASSTPRTSGRKYF. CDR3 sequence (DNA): TGTGCCAGTAGTACCCCACGGACTAGCGGGAGAAAGTACTTC.

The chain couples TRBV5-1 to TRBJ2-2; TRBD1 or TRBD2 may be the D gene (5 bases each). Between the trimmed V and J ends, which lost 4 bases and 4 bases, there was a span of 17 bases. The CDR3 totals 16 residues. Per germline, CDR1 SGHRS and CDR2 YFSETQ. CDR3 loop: CASSDTPGAFTGELFF. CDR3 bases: TGCGCCAGCAGCGATACCCCCGGGGCCTTCACCGGGGAGCTGTTTTTT.

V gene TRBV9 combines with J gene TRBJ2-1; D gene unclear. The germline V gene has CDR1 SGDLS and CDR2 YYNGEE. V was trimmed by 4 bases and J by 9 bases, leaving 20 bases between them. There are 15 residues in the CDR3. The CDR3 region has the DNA TGTGCCAGCAGCCCAAAAGCGCGTTCTTCATTTGAGCAGTTCTTC. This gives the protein CASSPKARSSFEQFF.

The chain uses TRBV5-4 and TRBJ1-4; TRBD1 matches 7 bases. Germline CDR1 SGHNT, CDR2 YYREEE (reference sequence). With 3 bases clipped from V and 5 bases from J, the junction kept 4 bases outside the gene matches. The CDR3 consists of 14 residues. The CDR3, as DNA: TGTGCCAGCAGCTGGGACAGTCGAAATGAAAAACTGTTTTTT. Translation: CASSWDSRNEKLFF.

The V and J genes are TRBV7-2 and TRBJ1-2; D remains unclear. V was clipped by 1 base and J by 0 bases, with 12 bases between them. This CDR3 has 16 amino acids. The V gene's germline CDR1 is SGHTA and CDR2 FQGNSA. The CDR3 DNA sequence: TGTGCCAGCAGCTTAGATGACGACGACGCTAACTATGGCTACACCTTC. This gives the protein CASSLDDDDANYGYTF.

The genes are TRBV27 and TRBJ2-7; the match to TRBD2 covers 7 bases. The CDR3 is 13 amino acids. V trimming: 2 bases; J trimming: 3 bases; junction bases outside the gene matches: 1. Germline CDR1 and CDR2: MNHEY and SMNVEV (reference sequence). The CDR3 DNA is TGTGCCAGCAGTTTACGGACTAGCTACGAGCAGTACTTC. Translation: CASSLRTSYEQYF.

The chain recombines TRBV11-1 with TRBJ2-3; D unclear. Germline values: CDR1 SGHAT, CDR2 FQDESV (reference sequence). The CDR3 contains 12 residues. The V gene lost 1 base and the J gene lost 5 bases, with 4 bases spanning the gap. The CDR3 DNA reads TGTGCCAGCAGCTTAGAGGGAGATACGCAGTATTTT. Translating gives CASSLEGDTQYF.

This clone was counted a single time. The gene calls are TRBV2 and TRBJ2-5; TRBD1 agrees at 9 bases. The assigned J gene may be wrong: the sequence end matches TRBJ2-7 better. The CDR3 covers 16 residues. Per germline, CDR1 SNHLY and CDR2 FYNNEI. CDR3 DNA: TGTGCCAGCAGTGAATCGGTCCGGGACAGGGCCTACGAGCAGTACTTC. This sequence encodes CASSESVRDRAYEQYF.

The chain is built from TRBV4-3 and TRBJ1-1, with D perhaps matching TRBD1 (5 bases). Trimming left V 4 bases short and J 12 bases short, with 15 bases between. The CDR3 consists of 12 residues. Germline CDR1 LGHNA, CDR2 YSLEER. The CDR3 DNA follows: TGCGCCAGCAGCCGCCCCGGGGGGTCGTCTTTCTTT. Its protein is CASSRPGGSSFF.

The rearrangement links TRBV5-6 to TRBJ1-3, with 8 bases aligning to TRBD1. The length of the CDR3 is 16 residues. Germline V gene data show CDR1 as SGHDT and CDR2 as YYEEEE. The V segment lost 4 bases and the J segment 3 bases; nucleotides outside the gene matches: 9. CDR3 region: CASSTEGQGVGNTIYF. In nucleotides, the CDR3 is TGTGCCAGCAGCACTGAAGGACAGGGCGTTGGAAACACCATATATTTT.

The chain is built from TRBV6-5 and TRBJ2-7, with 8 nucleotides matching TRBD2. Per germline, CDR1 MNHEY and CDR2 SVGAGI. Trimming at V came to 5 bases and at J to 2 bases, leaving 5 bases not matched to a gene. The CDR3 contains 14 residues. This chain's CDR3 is CASSETSGTYEQYF. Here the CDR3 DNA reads TGTGCCAGCAGTGAAACTAGCGGAACCTACGAGCAGTACTTC.